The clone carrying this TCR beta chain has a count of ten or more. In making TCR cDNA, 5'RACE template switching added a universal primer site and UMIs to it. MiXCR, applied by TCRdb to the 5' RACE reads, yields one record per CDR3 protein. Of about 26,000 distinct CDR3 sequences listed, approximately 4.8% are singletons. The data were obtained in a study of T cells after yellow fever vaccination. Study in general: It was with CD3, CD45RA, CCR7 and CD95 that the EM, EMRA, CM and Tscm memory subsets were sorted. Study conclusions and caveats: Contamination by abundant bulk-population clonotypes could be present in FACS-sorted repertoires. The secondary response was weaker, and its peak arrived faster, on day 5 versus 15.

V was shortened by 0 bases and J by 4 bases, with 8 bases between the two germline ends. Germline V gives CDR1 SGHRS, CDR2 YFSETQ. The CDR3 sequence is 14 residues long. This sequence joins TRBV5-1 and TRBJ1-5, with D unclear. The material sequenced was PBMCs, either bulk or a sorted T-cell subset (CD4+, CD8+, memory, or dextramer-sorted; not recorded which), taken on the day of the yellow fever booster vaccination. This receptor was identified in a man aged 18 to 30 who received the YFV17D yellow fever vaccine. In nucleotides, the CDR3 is TGCGCCAGCAGCTTGGGGACGGGGAATCAGCCCCAGCATTTT. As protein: CASSLGTGNQPQHF.